This T cell receptor (beta chain) was identified in a study of T cells in Graves' hyperthyroidism and ophthalmopathy. This clonotype showed up just a few times. The germline CDR1 and CDR2 sequences are DFQATT and SNEGSKA (reference sequence). The V end was cut by 3 bases, the J end by 1 base, with 7 bases between. The CDR3 loop spans 13 amino acids. RNA transcripts provided the source from which TCR beta CDR3 regions were amplified. The TCR CDR3 first-round RT-PCR relied on the HTBI primer set. TCRdb re-analysed the multiplex PCR reads in MiXCR, keeping a single row per CDR3 protein. The sample includes about 600,000 distinct CDR3 sequences, about a sixth of them seen just once.

The sequenced sample consisted of blood. The chain joins TRBV20-1 to TRBJ1-5; a weak D match, TRBD1 (5 bases). The TCR sequence derives from a woman in her 40s with Graves' ophthalmopathy. The CDR3, as DNA: TGCAGTGCTAGTTGGGGGAGCAATCAGCCCCAGCATTTT. As protein: CSASWGSNQPQHF.